The following is a T cell receptor beta chain sequence with its context. In the authors' methods: Cell counts per sample came from amplifying reference gene primers. The method was immunoSEQ multiplex PCR; TCRdb's version includes in-frame clones alone and lacks a portion of them. V, J and clone size were drawn from that table, and D and trimming were deduced from the DNA. The sample yields about 480,000 clones, 85% to 90% seen once. J lost 6 bases, V lost 7 bases, and 10 bases had no gene match. In germline, CDR1 is MNHEY, CDR2 SVGAGI. The CDR3 is made up of 15 amino acids. Grouping used clinical history reported by participants in a survey and questionnaire. The data derive from a study of blood T cell repertoires in COVID-19. Study at large: Sources were T cells, B-cell-depleted T cells, or PBMCs; the material itself was cDNA or gDNA.

The specimen was PBMCs or T cells enriched from blood (not recorded which). The sequence came from a woman aged 40 to 50 who had recovered from COVID-19. The V gene is TRBV6-5, the J gene TRBJ2-2; the match to TRBD1 covers 8 bases. The CDR3: CASKEDRVIAGELFF. In DNA, the CDR3 is TGTGCCAGCAAGGAGGACAGGGTTATCGCCGGGGAGCTGTTTTTT.